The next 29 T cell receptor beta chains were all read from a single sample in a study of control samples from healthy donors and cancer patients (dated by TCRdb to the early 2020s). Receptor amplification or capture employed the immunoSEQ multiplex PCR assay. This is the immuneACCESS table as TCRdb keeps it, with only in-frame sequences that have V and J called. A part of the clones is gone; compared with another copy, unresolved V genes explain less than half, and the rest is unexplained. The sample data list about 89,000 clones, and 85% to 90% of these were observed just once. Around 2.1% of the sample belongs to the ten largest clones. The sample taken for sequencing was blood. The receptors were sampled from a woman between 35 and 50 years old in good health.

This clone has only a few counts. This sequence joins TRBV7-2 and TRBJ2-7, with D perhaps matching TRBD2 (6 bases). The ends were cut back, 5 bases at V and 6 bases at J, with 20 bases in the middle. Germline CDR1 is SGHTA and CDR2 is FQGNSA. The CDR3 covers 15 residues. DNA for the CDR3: TGTGCCAGCAGCCGTCTCGGGGACTCCGGGGGCGAGCAGTACTTC. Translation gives CASSRLGDSGGEQYF.

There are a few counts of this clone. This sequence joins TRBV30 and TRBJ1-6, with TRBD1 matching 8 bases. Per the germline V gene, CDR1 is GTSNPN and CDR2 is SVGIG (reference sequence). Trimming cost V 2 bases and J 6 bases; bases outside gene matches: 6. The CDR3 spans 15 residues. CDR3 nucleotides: TGTGCCTGGAGTCTGGTCGGACAGGGTAATTCACCCCTCCACTTT. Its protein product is CAWSLVGQGNSPLHF.

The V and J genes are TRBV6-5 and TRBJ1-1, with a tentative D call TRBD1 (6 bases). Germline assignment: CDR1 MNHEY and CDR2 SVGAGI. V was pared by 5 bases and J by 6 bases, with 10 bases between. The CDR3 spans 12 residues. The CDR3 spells CASSPGGPEAFF. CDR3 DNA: TGTGCCAGCAGTCCCGGGGGGCCTGAAGCTTTCTTT.

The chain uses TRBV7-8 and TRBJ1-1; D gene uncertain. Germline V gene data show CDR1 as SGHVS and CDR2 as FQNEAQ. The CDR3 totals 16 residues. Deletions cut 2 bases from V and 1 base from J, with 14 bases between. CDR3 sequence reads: CASSLTRQKRNTEAFF. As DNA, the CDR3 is TGTGCCAGCAGCTTAACAAGGCAGAAAAGGAACACTGAAGCTTTCTTT.

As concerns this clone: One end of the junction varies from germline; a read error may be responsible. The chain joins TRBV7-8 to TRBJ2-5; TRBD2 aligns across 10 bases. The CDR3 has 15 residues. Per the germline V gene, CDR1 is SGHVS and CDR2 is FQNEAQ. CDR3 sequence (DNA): TGTGCCAGCAGGTTAGCGGGGGGTCTCCAAGAGACCCAGTACTTC. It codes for CASRLAGGLQETQYF.

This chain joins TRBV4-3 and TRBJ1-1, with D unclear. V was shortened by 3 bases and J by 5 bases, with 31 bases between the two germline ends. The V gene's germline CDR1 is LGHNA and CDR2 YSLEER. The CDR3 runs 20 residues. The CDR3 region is CASSQSPPGRLLQQRTEAFF. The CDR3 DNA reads TGCGCCAGCAGCCAGTCCCCGCCCGGCCGCTTACTCCAACAGAGGACTGAAGCTTTCTTT.

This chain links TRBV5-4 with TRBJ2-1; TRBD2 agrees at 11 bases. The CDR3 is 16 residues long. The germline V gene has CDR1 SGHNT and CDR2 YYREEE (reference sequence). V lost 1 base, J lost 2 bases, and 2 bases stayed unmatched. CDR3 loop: CASSLSSGGAYNEQFF. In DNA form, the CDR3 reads TGTGCCAGCAGCTTGAGTAGCGGGGGGGCCTACAATGAGCAGTTCTTC.

CDR3 loop: CATSDRDRGSWQYF. Written as DNA, the CDR3 is TGTGCCACCAGTGACCGGGACAGGGGATCATGGCAGTACTTC. The V and J genes are TRBV24-1 and TRBJ2-7; 10 nucleotides align to TRBD1. The CDR3 totals 14 residues. Germline-derived CDR1 and CDR2 are KGHDR and SFDVKD. The ends lost 4 bases at V and 9 bases at J; junction bases unmatched: 8.

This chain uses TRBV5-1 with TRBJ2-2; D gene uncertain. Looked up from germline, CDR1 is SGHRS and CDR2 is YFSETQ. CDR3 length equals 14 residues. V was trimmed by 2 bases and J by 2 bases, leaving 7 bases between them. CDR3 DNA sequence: TGCGCCAGCAGCTTACTGGGAAACACCGGGGAGCTGTTTTTT. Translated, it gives CASSLLGNTGELFF. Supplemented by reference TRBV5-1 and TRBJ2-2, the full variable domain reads KAGVTQTPRYLIKTRGQQVTLSCSPISGHRSVSWYQQTPGQGLQFLFEYFSETQRNKGNFPGRFSGRQFSNSRSEMNVSTLELGDSALYLCASSLLGNTGELFFGEGSRLTVL.

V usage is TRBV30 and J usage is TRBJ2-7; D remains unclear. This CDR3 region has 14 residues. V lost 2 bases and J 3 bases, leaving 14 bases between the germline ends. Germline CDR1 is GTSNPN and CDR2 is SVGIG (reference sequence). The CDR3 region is CAWSLGNKIYEQYF. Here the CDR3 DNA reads TGTGCCTGGAGTCTTGGGAACAAAATCTACGAGCAGTACTTC.

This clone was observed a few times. Written as DNA, the CDR3 is TGTGCCAGCAGTGACCGGGACAGAGGAAACACCATATATTTT. Translating it yields CASSDRDRGNTIYF. The genes are TRBV6-2 or TRBV6-3 and TRBJ1-3, with 7 bases aligning to TRBD1. In germline, CDR1 is MNHEY, CDR2 SVGEGT. J lost 4 bases, V lost 5 bases, and 5 bases had no gene match. CDR3 length: 14 amino acids.

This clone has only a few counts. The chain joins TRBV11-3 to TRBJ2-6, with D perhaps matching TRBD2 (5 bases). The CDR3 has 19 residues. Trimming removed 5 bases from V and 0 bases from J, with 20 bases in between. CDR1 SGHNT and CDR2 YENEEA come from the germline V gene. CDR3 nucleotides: TGTGCCAGCAGCCCCGGCGGCCTCCCGGGGATCTCTGGGGCCAACGTCCTGACTTTC. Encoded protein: CASSPGGLPGISGANVLTF.

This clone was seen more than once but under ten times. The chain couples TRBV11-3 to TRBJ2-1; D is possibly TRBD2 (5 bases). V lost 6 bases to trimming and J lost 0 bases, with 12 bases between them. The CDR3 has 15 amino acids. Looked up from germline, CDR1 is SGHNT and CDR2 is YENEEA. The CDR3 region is CASRPTSGSYNEQFF. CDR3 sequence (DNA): TGTGCCAGCAGACCCACTAGTGGCTCCTACAATGAGCAGTTCTTC.

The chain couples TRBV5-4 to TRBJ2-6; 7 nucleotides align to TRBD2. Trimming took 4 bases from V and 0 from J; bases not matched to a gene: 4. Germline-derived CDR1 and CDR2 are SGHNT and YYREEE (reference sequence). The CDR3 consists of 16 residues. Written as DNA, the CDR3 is TGTGCCAGCAGCCAGGGACTATCCTCTGGGGCCAACGTCCTGACTTTC. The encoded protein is CASSQGLSSGANVLTF. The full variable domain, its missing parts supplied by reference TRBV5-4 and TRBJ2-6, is ETGVTQSPTHLIKTRGQQVTLRCSSQSGHNTVSWYQQALGQGPQFIFQYYREEENGRGNFPPRFSGLQFPNYSSELNVNALELDDSALYLCASSQGLSSGANVLTFGAGSRLTVL.

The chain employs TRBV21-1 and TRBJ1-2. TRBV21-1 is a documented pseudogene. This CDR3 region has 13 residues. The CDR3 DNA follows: TGTGCCAGCAGCATAAAGTGGGGATACGGCTACACCTTC. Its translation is CASSIKWGYGYTF.

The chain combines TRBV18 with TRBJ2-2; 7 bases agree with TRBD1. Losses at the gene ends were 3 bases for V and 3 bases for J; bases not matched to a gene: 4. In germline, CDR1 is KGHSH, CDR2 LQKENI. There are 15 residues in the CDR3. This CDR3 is CASSPRQGDTGELFF. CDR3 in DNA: TGTGCCAGCTCACCGAGACAGGGAGACACCGGGGAGCTGTTTTTT.

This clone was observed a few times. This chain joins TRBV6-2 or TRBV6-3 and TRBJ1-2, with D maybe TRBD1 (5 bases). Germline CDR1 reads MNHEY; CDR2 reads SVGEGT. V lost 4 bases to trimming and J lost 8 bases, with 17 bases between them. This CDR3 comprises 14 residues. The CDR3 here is CASSFSWQGDGYTF. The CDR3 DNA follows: TGTGCCAGCAGTTTCTCCTGGCAGGGTGACGGCTACACCTTC.

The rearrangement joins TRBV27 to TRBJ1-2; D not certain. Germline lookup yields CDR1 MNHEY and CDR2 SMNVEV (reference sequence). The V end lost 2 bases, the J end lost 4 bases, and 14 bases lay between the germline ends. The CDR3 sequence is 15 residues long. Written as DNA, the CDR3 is TGTGCCAGCAGTTTAGGAGGGATTAGTAGCTATGGCTACACCTTC. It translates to CASSLGGISSYGYTF.

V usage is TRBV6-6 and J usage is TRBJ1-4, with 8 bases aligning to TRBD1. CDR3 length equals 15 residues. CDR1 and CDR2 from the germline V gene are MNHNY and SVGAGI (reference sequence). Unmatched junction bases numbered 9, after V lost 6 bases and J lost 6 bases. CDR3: CASSIRQGRDEKLFF. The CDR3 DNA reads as TGTGCCAGCAGCATAAGACAGGGGCGTGATGAAAAACTGTTTTTT.

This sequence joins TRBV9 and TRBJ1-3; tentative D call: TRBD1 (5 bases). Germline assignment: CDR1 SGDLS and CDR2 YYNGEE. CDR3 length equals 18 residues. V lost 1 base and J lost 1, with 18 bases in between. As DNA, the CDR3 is TGTGCCAGCAGCGTATCGGCTAGCGGGGGGTCTTCTGGAAACACCATATATTTT. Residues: CASSVSASGGSSGNTIYF.

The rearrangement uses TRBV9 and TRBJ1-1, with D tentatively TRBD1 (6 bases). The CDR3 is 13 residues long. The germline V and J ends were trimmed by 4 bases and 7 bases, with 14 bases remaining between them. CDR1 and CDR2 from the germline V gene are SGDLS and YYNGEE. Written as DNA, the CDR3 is TGTGCCAGCAGCTCCCCCTGGGGGCGTGAAGCTTTCTTT. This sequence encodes CASSSPWGREAFF.

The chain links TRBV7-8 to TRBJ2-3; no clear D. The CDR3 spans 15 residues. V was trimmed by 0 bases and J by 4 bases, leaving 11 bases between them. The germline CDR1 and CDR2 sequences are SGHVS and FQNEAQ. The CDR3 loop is CASSLAFSKADTQYF. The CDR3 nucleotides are TGTGCCAGCAGCTTAGCGTTTAGTAAGGCAGATACGCAGTATTTT.

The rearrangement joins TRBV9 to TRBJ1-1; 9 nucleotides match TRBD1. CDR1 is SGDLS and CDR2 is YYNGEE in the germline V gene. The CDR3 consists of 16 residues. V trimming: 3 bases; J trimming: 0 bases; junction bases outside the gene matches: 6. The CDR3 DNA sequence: TGTGCCAGCAGCGCAGAGACAGGGGGGATGAACACTGAAGCTTTCTTT. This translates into CASSAETGGMNTEAFF.

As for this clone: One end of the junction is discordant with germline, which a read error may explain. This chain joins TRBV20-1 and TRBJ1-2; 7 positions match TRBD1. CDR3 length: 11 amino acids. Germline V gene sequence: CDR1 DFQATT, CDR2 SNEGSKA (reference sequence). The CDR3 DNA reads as TGCAGTGCTAGACCGGGACAGACGTGGTACTTC. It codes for CSARPGQTWYF.

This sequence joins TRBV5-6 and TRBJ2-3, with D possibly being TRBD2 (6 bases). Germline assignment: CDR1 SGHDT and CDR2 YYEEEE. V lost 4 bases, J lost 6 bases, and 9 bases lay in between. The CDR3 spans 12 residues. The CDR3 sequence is CASSRDFDTQYF. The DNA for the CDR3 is TGTGCCAGCAGCCGGGACTTTGATACGCAGTATTTT.

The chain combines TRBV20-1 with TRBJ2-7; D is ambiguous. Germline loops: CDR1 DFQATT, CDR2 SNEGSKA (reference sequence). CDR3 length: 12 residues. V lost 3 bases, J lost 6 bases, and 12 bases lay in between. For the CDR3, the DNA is TGCAGTGCTAGTTCTGAGACCCGCGAGCAGTACTTC. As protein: CSASSETREQYF.

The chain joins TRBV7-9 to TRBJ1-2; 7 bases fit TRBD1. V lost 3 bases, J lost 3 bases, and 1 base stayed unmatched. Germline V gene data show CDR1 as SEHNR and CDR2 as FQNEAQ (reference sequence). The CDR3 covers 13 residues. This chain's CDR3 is CASSFQGDYGYTF. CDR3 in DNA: TGTGCCAGCAGCTTTCAGGGGGACTATGGCTACACCTTC.

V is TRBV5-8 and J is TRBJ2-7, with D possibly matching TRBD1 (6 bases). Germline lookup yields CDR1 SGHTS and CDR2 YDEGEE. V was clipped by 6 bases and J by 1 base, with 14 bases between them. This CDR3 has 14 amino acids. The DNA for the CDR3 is TGTGCCAGCACCCTTCTCCAGGGGTCCTACGAGCAGTACTTC. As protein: CASTLLQGSYEQYF.

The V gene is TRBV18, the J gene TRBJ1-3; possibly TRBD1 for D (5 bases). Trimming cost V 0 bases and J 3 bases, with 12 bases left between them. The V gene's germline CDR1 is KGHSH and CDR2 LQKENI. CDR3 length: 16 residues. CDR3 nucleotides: TGTGCCAGCTCACCACCACGGGGCGCGGTTGGAAACACCATATATTTT. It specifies CASSPPRGAVGNTIYF.